This T cell receptor (beta chain) emerged from a study of long-term antiretroviral therapy in people with HIV (dated by TCRdb to 2021 to 2024). For the study in its entirety: The earliest samples were collected about a decade before the 2015 WHO recommendation for immediate ART, when ART was typically delayed until CD4 counts fell. This retrospective serial study examined whether starting ART and sustained HIV suppression were associated with changes in the composition and diversity of the TRB repertoire in peripheral blood. The cohort contributed 150 to 200 cryopreserved PBMC samples from a few dozen adults with confirmed HIV infection, collected serially over a mean of 6 years (range 1-12). About a third of the roughly 30 participants with HIV were female. No cross-contamination during QIAcube processing was seen in test extractions of a monoclonal T-cell line run alongside 30 to 35 polyclonal samples.

Inclusion was restricted to participants for whom at least one PBMC sample before ART initiation and at least two post-ART samples were available. Every participant with HIV received treatment in the United States of America. Before DNA extraction, cryopreserved samples of roughly 0.85-11 million PBMC were thawed and then washed. At the time of the earliest PBMC sample, participants with HIV were aged between 23 and 54 years. PBMC samples were contributed by each participant from 1-4 timepoints before ART initiation and 2-8 timepoints after ART initiation, with a median of 7 samples. Serial HIV viral load, CD4+ T-cell count, ART history and demographic data were obtained for every participant. Genomic DNA was extracted from unsorted PBMC with a Qiagen kit on a QIAcube, processed in batches of 12 samples. What the study reported, not specific to this receptor: ART initiation was associated with a significant increase in TRB diversity, but diversity stayed significantly below transplant donor controls even after long-term ART. Inferences about post-ART repertoire changes were limited because no data were available on ART adherence, viral resistance or therapy changes. Limited PBMC availability meant only the TCR beta chain was sequenced, without alpha chain pairing. HIV repertoires had narrower CDR3 length ranges than controls, and the network structure suggested an antigen-experienced repertoire that shifted only slightly toward naive after ART. At every time point, the repertoire was dominated by expanded TRB clones first identified before ART initiation, although this dominance fluctuated and, in many PLHIV, declined after ART. Because pre-ART samples had limited cell numbers, unsorted PBMC were profiled rather than sorted CD4+ and CD8+ T cells. The samples span the years 2004 to 2017, and the ART regimens used at that time may not be as effective as current regimens.

Sequencing of the TRB variable region was done with the immunoSEQ hsTCRB v3.0 assay at survey level resolution. TRB sequencing targeted a depth of about 35,000-50,000 T-cell genomes per sample. An Illumina MiSeq with a v3 150-cycle kit was used to sequence the pooled TRB libraries. The study's processing was this. Analysis of repertoires was carried out in R inside a reproducible Nextflow workflow spanning QC, data transformation and analysis. LymphoSeq2, an R package for exploring AIRR-Seq data, was used to implement the custom analyses. A few samples yielding fewer than 5000 total TRB sequences were excluded, leaving 188 analyzed HIV repertoires. Among the 188 retained HIV repertoires, around 60 were collected before ART initiation and 120 to 130 were collected after ART initiation. Each repertoire was downsampled to 5000 TRB nucleotide sequences, and summary statistics were averaged across 100 downsampling iterations. The analysis kept only TRB sequences whose CDR3 regions were at least seven amino acids long. Two measures captured diversity: a Shannon entropy-derived clonality score and the Gini coefficient. In the repertoire networks, any two of the top 5000 CDR3 amino acid sequences were linked whenever the two sequences differed by an edit distance of one. GLIPH2 predicted antigen specificity groups and MHC restriction for TRB CDR3 amino acid sequences. Known CMV, EBV, HIV or tissue antigen associations were flagged by matching CDR3 amino acid sequences against VDJdb and McPAS-TCR. Pre-ART, post-ART and control groups were compared with Wilcoxon signed-rank tests and Holm-Bonferroni correction. TCRdb holds this immuneACCESS table with in-frame rearrangements only. Some clones are missing; in checked studies, unresolved V genes explain under half, and the rest has no known cause. The V and J calls and clone size are taken from that table; D and trimming were inferred from the DNA. For this sample there are 20,000 to 30,000 clones; roughly 87% appear just once. The ten largest clonotypes hold about 8.5% of the sample.

Looking up the germline V gene yields CDR1 SNHLY and CDR2 FYNNEI. The CDR3, cysteine through phenylalanine, is 14 amino acids long. Of the read, only the CDR3 DNA is kept; its 42 bases are in frame from base 1. V sheds 4 bases and J sheds 5 bases, leaving 12 bases between their ends. A remark on this clone: This receptor's antigen is unknown. One base away there is no much larger clone; base qualities are not given.

The specimen comprised unsorted PBMCs, sampled 1.8 years before starting antiretroviral therapy. This clonotype was obtained from a man aged 45 to 65 with HIV. The chain employs TRBV2 and TRBJ2-1; the D gene is tentatively TRBD1 or TRBD2, each matching 6 bases. The CDR3 region reads CASSGGGDNNEQFF. The nucleotide sequence reads TGTGCCAGCAGTGGTGGCGGGGACAACAATGAGCAGTTCTTC.